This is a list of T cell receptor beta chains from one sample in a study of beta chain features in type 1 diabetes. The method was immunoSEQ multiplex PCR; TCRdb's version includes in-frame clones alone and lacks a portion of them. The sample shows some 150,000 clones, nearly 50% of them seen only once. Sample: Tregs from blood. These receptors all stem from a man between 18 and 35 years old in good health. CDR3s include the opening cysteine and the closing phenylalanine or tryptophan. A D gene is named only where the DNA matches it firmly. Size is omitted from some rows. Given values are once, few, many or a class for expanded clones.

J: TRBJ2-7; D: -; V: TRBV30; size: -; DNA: TGTGCCTGGAGCACTGGGAGGCCATCCTACGAGCAGTACTTC; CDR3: CAWSTGRPSYEQYF
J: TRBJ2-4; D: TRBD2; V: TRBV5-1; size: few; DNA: TGCGCCAGCAGCGGGGGGACTAGCGGGAGAAACATTCAGTACTTC; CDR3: CASSGGTSGRNIQYF
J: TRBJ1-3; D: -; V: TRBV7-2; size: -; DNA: TGTGCCAGCAGCTTTCCCGGACACTTCTCTGGAAACACCATATATTTT; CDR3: CASSFPGHFSGNTIYF
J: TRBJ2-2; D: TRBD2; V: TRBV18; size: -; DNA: TGTGCCAGCTCACTTGGACTAGAAGAAGCGGCGCGCACCGGGGAGCTGTTTTTT; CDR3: CASSLGLEEAARTGELFF
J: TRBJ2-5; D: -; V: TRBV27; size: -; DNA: TGTGCCAGCAGTTCTCCGTTCCAAGAGACCCAGTACTTC; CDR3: CASSSPFQETQYF
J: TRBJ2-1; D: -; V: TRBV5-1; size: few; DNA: TGCGCCAGCAGCTCCATAAGAGGGAATGAGCAGTTCTTC; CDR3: CASSSIRGNEQFF
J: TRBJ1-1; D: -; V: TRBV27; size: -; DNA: TGTGCCAGCAGTCTTACAGGGATCGGAGAAGCTTTCTTT; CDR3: CASSLTGIGEAFF
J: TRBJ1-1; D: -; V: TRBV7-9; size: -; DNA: TGTGCCAGCAGCCCACGGGCCAAGGGCGCAGGGTCTGAAGCTTTCTTT; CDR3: CASSPRAKGAGSEAFF
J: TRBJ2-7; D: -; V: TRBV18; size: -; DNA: TGTGCCAGCTCACCGCAACAGGTAGAAGAGCAGTACTTC; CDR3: CASSPQQVEEQYF
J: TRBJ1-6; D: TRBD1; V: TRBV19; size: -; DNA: TGTGCCAGTAGTAGACAGGGGGCGAATTCACCCCTCCACTTT; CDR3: CASSRQGANSPLHF